This T cell receptor beta chain was found in a study of T cells after yellow fever vaccination. As for the study in general: Low-cell-number fractions underwent preparation using SMART-Seq v4 Ultra Low Input. Study results and limitations: Repertoires obtained by FACS sorting could include abundant clonotypes that entered as contaminants from the bulk population.

A 5'RACE template-switching step, the method used to make TCR cDNA, added a universal primer site and UMIs. TCRdb redid the calling of the 5' RACE reads with MiXCR, one entry per CDR3 protein. The repertoire has more than 300,000 distinct CDR3 sequences, around 7% of them found once; the top ten carry roughly a sixth. This CDR3 is 18 amino acids long. The germline V gene encodes CDR1 MGHDK and CDR2 SYGVNS. V was shortened by 5 bases and J by 4 bases, with 21 bases between the two germline ends. About this clonotype: Antigen: not known.

The receptor's source is a man aged 18 to 29 who received the YFV17D yellow fever vaccine. The chain recombines TRBV25-1 with TRBJ2-6; TRBD2 might be the D (5 bases). The sequencing here drew on PBMCs, taken roughly seven weeks after the first yellow fever vaccination. Here the CDR3 DNA reads TGTGCCAGCAGTCACTCCCGCGGAGGACGTTTGGGGGCCAACGTCCTGACTTTC. It translates to CASSHSRGGRLGANVLTF.